Following are 6 T cell receptor beta chains from one sample sequenced in a study of naive and memory T cell subsets. Both TRBC1 and TRBC2 were covered by a beta constant-region primer of two equimolar oligonucleotides. TCRdb ran MiXCR on the UMI-ligation and nested PCR reads and lists one entry per CDR3 protein. The data contain some 83,000 distinct CDR3 sequences, about 12% of them singletons. Sequences were obtained from central memory CD4+ T cells from blood. Source of these receptors: a human donor in good health.

A remark on this clonotype: With a much larger clone just one base away, this may be a read error. This chain links TRBV2 with TRBJ2-3; D is perhaps TRBD2 (5 bases). The CDR3 is 12 amino acids. Trimming took off 3 bases at V and 4 bases at J, with 5 bases between the two ends. Germline assignment: CDR1 SNHLY and CDR2 FYNNEI. CDR3 nucleotides: TGTGCCAGCAGTGAGAGGGCAGATACGCAGTATTTT. This gives the protein CASSERADTQYF.

This clonotype was counted ten times or more. The V gene is TRBV7-8, the J gene TRBJ1-1; perhaps TRBD1 as D (5 bases). Germline assignment: CDR1 SGHVS and CDR2 FQNEAQ. This CDR3 region has 15 residues. V was shortened by 0 bases and J by 3 bases, with 11 bases between the two germline ends. The CDR3 protein is CASSLAQVGDTEAFF. The CDR3 DNA follows: TGTGCCAGCAGCTTAGCGCAGGTGGGGGACACTGAAGCTTTCTTT.

This clonotype was picked up many times. This chain uses TRBV12-3 or TRBV12-4 with TRBJ2-1; 9 nucleotides line up with TRBD1. Trimming cost V 5 bases and J 9 bases; bases outside gene matches: 11. CDR3 length: 15 residues. The CDR3 reads CASSKQGASLGEQFF. CDR3 DNA sequence: TGTGCCAGCAGTAAACAGGGGGCGAGCCTGGGTGAGCAGTTCTTC.

This clonotype was detected only a few times. The chain has TRBV6-6 and TRBJ1-4; 7 bases align to TRBD1. From germline, CDR1 is MNHNY and CDR2 SVGAGI (reference sequence). Trimming removed 6 bases from V and 8 bases from J; junction bases left unmatched: 12. The CDR3 sequence is 15 residues long. The CDR3 spells CASSATGHKGEKLFF. In DNA, the CDR3 is TGTGCCAGCAGCGCGACAGGGCATAAGGGCGAAAAACTGTTTTTT.

This clonotype was counted many times. This rearrangement joins TRBV10-3 to TRBJ2-7; D is unresolved. There are 12 residues in the CDR3. Per the germline V gene, CDR1 is ENHRY and CDR2 is SYGVKD. V lost 0 bases to trimming and J lost 5 bases, with 5 bases between them. Here the CDR3 reads CAISESKDEQYF. The CDR3, as DNA: TGTGCCATCAGTGAGTCGAAGGACGAGCAGTACTTC.

The rearrangement joins TRBV29-1 to TRBJ2-2; D is perhaps TRBD2 (5 bases). Germline V gene data show CDR1 as SQVTM and CDR2 as ANQGSEA. The germline V and J ends were trimmed by 8 bases and 4 bases, with 8 bases remaining between them. The CDR3 is 11 amino acids. The CDR3 DNA follows: TGCAGCTGCGGACTCACCGGGGAGCTGTTTTTT. It specifies CSCGLTGELFF.